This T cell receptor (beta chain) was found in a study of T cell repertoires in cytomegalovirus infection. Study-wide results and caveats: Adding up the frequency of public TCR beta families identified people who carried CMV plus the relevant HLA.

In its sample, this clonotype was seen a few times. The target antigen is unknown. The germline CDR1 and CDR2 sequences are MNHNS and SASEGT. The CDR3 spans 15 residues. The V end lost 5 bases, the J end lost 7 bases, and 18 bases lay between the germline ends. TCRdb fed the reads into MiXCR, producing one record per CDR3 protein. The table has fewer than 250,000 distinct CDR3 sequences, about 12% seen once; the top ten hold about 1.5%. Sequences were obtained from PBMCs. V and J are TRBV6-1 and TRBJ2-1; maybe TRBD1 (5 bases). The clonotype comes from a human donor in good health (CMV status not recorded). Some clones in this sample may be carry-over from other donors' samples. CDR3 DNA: TGTGCCAGCAGTTATTGGGGCAGGGTAGAGAATGAGCAGTTCTTC. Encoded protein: CASSYWGRVENEQFF.